This T cell receptor beta chain stems from a study of identical twins. Whole-study findings and limits: Twins shared beta out-of-frame sequences in excess, but this excess was weaker. Insertion counts were lower in abundant cord blood beta clonotypes, a trend that memory repertoires did not show.

The CDR3 length is 14 residues. V dropped 1 base and J dropped 5 bases, with 11 bases sitting between them. The V gene's germline CDR1 is SQVTM and CDR2 ANQGSEA. TCRdb fed the 5' RACE reads into MiXCR, producing one record per CDR3 protein. The sample contains 600,000 to 700,000 distinct CDR3 sequences, approximately 21% of which appear only once. This clonotype was seen a handful of times. The target antigen is unknown. These data were also reused for a study on T cells expressing NK-cell markers. Turning to that study: CD8+ T cells in roughly six donors included dominant NKG2C+ clonotypes at about 1.0-8%.

The receptor comes from a woman aged 18-35 years in good health. V gene TRBV29-1 combines with J gene TRBJ2-2, with D tentatively TRBD2 (5 bases). Input material: PBMCs. In DNA form, the CDR3 reads TGCAGCGTTGAAGTAGTACGGGGAACCGGGGAGCTGTTTTTT. Translation gives CSVEVVRGTGELFF.